These 16 T cell receptor beta chains were all obtained from the same sample, sequenced in a study of neurological immune-mediated disorders. Specified time point: longitudinal time-point 1 (baseline). TCRdb re-called the 5' RACE reads with MiXCR, one entry per CDR3 protein. The data contain over 70,000 distinct CDR3 sequences, 10% of them singletons. The sequenced material came from PBMCs. These receptors were obtained from a man between 25 and 39 years old in good health.

This clonotype was seen at least ten times. This chain uses TRBV7-2 with TRBJ2-5; no definite D call. V was shortened by 5 bases and J by 5 bases, with 12 bases between the two germline ends. This CDR3 has 13 residues. Germline values: CDR1 SGHTA, CDR2 FQGNSA. The CDR3 region is CASSAPNSETQYF. In DNA, the CDR3 is TGTGCCAGCAGCGCACCTAATTCGGAGACCCAGTACTTC.

This clonotype occurred many times. The V gene is TRBV6-5, the J gene TRBJ2-3; 9 nucleotides match TRBD1. Per germline, CDR1 MNHEY and CDR2 SVGAGI. Trimming removed 5 bases from V and 4 bases from J; junction bases left unmatched: 4. The CDR3 totals 14 residues. The CDR3 region is CASSTGGWSDTQYF. The CDR3 region has the DNA TGTGCCAGCAGTACAGGGGGCTGGTCAGATACGCAGTATTTT.

The sample holds many counts of this clonotype. This chain uses TRBV27 with TRBJ2-7; 7 nucleotides line up with TRBD2. After removal of 5 bases from V and 8 bases from J, the junction contained 6 bases not matched to a gene. Germline assignment: CDR1 MNHEY and CDR2 SMNVEV (reference sequence). This CDR3 has 12 amino acids. The CDR3, as DNA: TGTGCCAGCAGTCCCTTGGGAGGGCAGCAGTACTTC. Translation: CASSPLGGQQYF.

In this sample, this clonotype turned up many times. The V gene is TRBV18, the J gene TRBJ2-3; no firm D call. The CDR3 consists of 14 residues. V lost 0 bases to trimming and J lost 0 bases, with 4 bases between them. The germline CDR1 and CDR2 sequences are KGHSH and LQKENI. CDR3 amino acids: CASSPPYSTDTQYF. In DNA form, the CDR3 reads TGTGCCAGCTCACCACCTTACAGCACAGATACGCAGTATTTT.

This clonotype has a count of ten or more. This chain connects TRBV7-3 to TRBJ2-3; D not certain. Trimming removed 5 bases at V and 1 base at J, with 10 bases between. Germline assignment: CDR1 SGHTA and CDR2 FQGTGA. This CDR3 contains 14 residues. CDR3 sequence reads: CASSPMSGTDTQYF. The CDR3 DNA reads TGTGCCAGCAGCCCGATGTCTGGCACAGATACGCAGTATTTT.

This clonotype was recorded at least ten times. V and J are TRBV7-9 and TRBJ1-5, with TRBD1 matching over 7 bases. Losses at the gene ends were 2 bases for V and 4 bases for J; bases not matched to a gene: 11. CDR1 and CDR2 from the germline V gene are SEHNR and FQNEAQ (reference sequence). The CDR3 covers 17 residues. The CDR3 protein is CASSLISPHRGNQPQHF. For the CDR3, the DNA is TGTGCCAGCAGCTTAATTTCGCCCCACAGGGGTAATCAGCCCCAGCATTTT.

This clonotype appeared many times. The gene calls are TRBV19 and TRBJ2-1; D possibly matches TRBD1 or TRBD2 (7 bases each). V lost 4 bases and J 10 bases, leaving 20 bases between the germline ends. Germline lookup yields CDR1 LNHDA and CDR2 SQIVND (reference sequence). The CDR3 consists of 15 residues. As DNA, the CDR3 is TGTGCCAGTAGTAACGTCCGACAGGGAGGGGGCGAGCAGTTCTTC. Its translation is CASSNVRQGGGEQFF.

This clonotype has at least ten counts. The chain employs TRBV2 and TRBJ2-7; D is perhaps TRBD1 (5 bases). CDR3 length: 15 residues. V was clipped by 6 bases and J by 0 bases, with 15 bases between them. Germline V gene sequence: CDR1 SNHLY, CDR2 FYNNEI. CDR3 DNA sequence: TGTGCCAGCAGGAGAATGGCAGGGCCCTCCTACGAGCAGTACTTC. Its protein is CASRRMAGPSYEQYF.

This clonotype has at least ten counts. The genes are TRBV28 and TRBJ2-3; D unclear. This CDR3 is 12 amino acids long. CDR1 is MDHEN and CDR2 is SYDVKM in the germline V gene. V was trimmed by 6 bases and J by 5 bases, leaving 9 bases between them. The CDR3 reads CASSLTRDTQYF. DNA for the CDR3: TGTGCCAGCAGCCTAACACGAGATACGCAGTATTTT.

The CDR3 protein is CASSSSSLDRGSYGYTF. As DNA, the CDR3 is TGTGCCAGCAGTAGCAGCTCCCTAGACAGGGGGTCCTATGGCTACACCTTC. The chain employs TRBV28 and TRBJ1-2; TRBD1 matches at 9 bases. This CDR3 has 17 amino acids. Germline CDR1 reads MDHEN; CDR2 reads SYDVKM. Trimming at V came to 5 bases and at J to 4 bases, leaving 14 bases not matched to a gene.

This clonotype was seen more than once but under ten times. A much larger clone lies one base from this, so it may be a read error. In DNA, the CDR3 is TGTGTCAGCAGTGAGTGGGACAAATACAATGAGCAGTTCTTC. This gives the protein CVSSEWDKYNEQFF. This chain links TRBV6-1 with TRBJ2-1, with D possibly TRBD1 on 6 matching bases. CDR1 and CDR2 (germline): MNHNS, SASEGT. The CDR3 runs 14 residues.

This clonotype was seen ten or more times. V and J are TRBV5-1 and TRBJ1-3, with D unclear. The CDR3 contains 15 residues. Germline-derived CDR1 and CDR2 are SGHRS and YFSETQ. The ends were cut back, 4 bases at V and 11 bases at J, with 22 bases in the middle. CDR3 amino acids: CASSPEGFPETAIYF. In DNA form, the CDR3 reads TGCGCCAGCAGCCCGGAGGGATTCCCGGAAACGGCCATATATTTT.

This clonotype occurred many times. This chain connects TRBV15 to TRBJ2-3; D is uncertain. In germline, CDR1 is LNHNV, CDR2 YYDKDF (reference sequence). Trimming cost V 5 bases and J 6 bases, with 12 bases left between them. The CDR3 is made up of 13 amino acids. CDR3 residues: CATSSYMLDTQYF. The CDR3 DNA reads TGTGCCACCAGCTCCTACATGTTGGATACGCAGTATTTT.

This clonotype showed up many times. The J gene is TRBJ1-1, the V gene TRBV5-1, with TRBD1 matching over 7 bases. This CDR3 region has 17 residues. Germline V CDR1 and CDR2: SGHRS, YFSETQ. Unmatched junction bases numbered 20, after V lost 4 bases and J lost 8 bases. CDR3 sequence: CASSLRIQRQGGEEAFF. In nucleotides, the CDR3 is TGCGCCAGCAGCCTTCGAATACAAAGACAGGGCGGGGAGGAAGCTTTCTTT. Combining the CDR3 with reference TRBV5-1 and TRBJ1-1 gives the whole variable domain KAGVTQTPRYLIKTRGQQVTLSCSPISGHRSVSWYQQTPGQGLQFLFEYFSETQRNKGNFPGRFSGRQFSNSRSEMNVSTLELGDSALYLCASSLRIQRQGGEEAFFGQGTRLTVV.

The table lists this clonotype with many counts. The rearrangement uses TRBV11-2 and TRBJ2-1, with TRBD2 matching 14 bases. From germline, CDR1 is SGHAT and CDR2 FQNNGV. After removal of 6 bases from V and 4 bases from J, the junction contained 5 bases not matched to a gene. The CDR3 length is 16 residues. CDR3 amino acids: CASRRLAGGLYNEQFF. As DNA, the CDR3 is TGTGCCAGCAGACGACTAGCGGGAGGGCTTTACAATGAGCAGTTCTTC.

This clonotype was detected many times. The chain combines TRBV7-9 with TRBJ2-7, with a possible D match to TRBD2 (6 bases). V lost 5 bases to trimming and J lost 6 bases, with 17 bases between them. The CDR3 extends over 14 amino acids. CDR1 is SEHNR, CDR2 FQNEAQ, per germline (reference sequence). The CDR3 loop is CASSIGGASREQYF. In nucleotides, the CDR3 is TGTGCCAGCAGCATTGGAGGGGCGAGTCGCGAGCAGTACTTC.